The rows below give T cell receptor beta chains drawn from one sample of a study of blood T cells in healthy people across ages. A single record per CDR3 protein comes from TCRdb applying MiXCR to the 5' RACE reads. The profile shows around 1.5 million distinct CDR3 sequences, 40% to 50% of them singletons. What was sequenced was blood. All receptors come from a woman between 18 and 29 years old in good health. The CDR3 runs from the conserved cysteine through the conserved F or W. The D gene is left open where the match is weak. Size values are once, few and many counts, or a class for expanded clones, and some rows have none.

V gene	J gene	D gene	clone size	CDR3 protein	CDR3 DNA
TRBV20-1	TRBJ1-5	.	.	CSASTGEGNQPQHF	TGCAGTGCTAGTACTGGGGAGGGCAATCAGCCCCAGCATTTT
TRBV6-5	TRBJ2-5	TRBD1	few	CASSYSFFDREQETQYF	TGTGCCAGCAGTTACTCGTTTTTCGACAGGGAACAAGAGACCCAGTACTTC
TRBV27	TRBJ2-7	TRBD1	.	CASSLWGGDRAYEQYF	TGTGCCAGCAGTTTATGGGGTGGGGACAGGGCCTACGAGCAGTACTTC
TRBV20-1	TRBJ2-1	TRBD2	.	CSATRLAGALGDEQFF	TGCAGTGCTACCAGACTAGCGGGAGCTCTAGGGGATGAGCAGTTCTTC
TRBV20-1	TRBJ1-1	.	.	CRANPPGALSWMNTEAFF	TGCAGAGCAAACCCTCCAGGAGCCTTGTCTTGGATGAACACTGAAGCTTTCTTT
TRBV10-3	TRBJ2-1	TRBD2	.	CAISGSGRAGLTYNEQFF	TGTGCCATCAGTGGAAGCGGGAGGGCTGGCTTGACCTACAATGAGCAGTTCTTC
TRBV20-1	TRBJ2-1	TRBD1	few	CSAPPGTGLDNEQFF	TGCAGTGCCCCCCCGGGGACAGGGCTTGACAATGAGCAGTTCTTC
TRBV20-1	TRBJ2-5	.	.	CSAKDFSSYERYF	TGCAGTGCTAAAGACTTCTCCTCGTACGAGCGGTACTTC
TRBV29-1	TRBJ2-3	.	few	CSVEGVPGLSTDTQYF	TGCAGCGTTGAAGGGGTTCCGGGACTCAGCACAGATACGCAGTATTTT
TRBV12-3/TRBV12-4	TRBJ2-1	TRBD2	.	CASSLAGGWRNEQFF	TGTGCCAGCAGTTTGGCGGGGGGGTGGAGAAATGAGCAGTTCTTC
TRBV12-3/TRBV12-4	TRBJ1-2	.	many	CASSLYGYTF	TGTGCCAGCAGCCTATATGGCTACACCTTC
TRBV7-9	TRBJ1-1	.	.	CASSLDGEGEAFF	TGTGCCAGCAGCTTAGATGGGGAGGGTGAAGCTTTCTTT
TRBV27	TRBJ1-1	TRBD1	.	CASSFRTGGTEPFF	TGTGCCAGCAGTTTTCGGACAGGGGGCACTGAACCTTTCTTT
TRBV6-1	TRBJ1-5	TRBD1	few	CASSPNLGQGSNQPQHF	TGTGCCAGCAGCCCCAACCTGGGACAGGGAAGCAATCAGCCCCAGCATTTT
TRBV20-1	TRBJ2-5	TRBD2	.	CSAYPGLAVYQETQYF	TGCAGTGCTTACCCGGGACTAGCGGTCTACCAAGAGACCCAGTACTTC
TRBV12-3/TRBV12-4	TRBJ2-5	TRBD1	.	CASSRTGYETQYF	TGTGCCAGCAGTCGGACAGGGTACGAGACCCAGTACTTC
TRBV27	TRBJ2-5	TRBD1	.	CASSFRQGETQYF	TGTGCCAGCAGTTTCAGACAGGGTGAGACCCAGTACTTC
TRBV20-1	TRBJ2-7	.	.	CSAQLSGNEQYF	TGCAGTGCCCAGTTGTCGGGGAACGAGCAGTACTTC
TRBV12-3/TRBV12-4	TRBJ2-1	TRBD1	.	CASSPGQGYGEQFF	TGTGCCAGCAGTCCCGGACAGGGGTACGGTGAGCAGTTCTTC
TRBV28	TRBJ1-2	TRBD1	.	CASSLDREANGYTF	TGTGCCAGCAGTTTAGACAGGGAAGCAAATGGCTACACCTTC
TRBV29-1	TRBJ2-1	TRBD1	.	CSVEPGQGNPYNEQFF	TGCAGCGTCGAACCGGGACAGGGGAATCCCTACAATGAGCAGTTCTTC
TRBV2	TRBJ2-3	.	few	CASSVGLQIITDTQYF	TGTGCCAGCAGCGTGGGACTCCAAATTATCACAGATACGCAGTATTTT
TRBV6-1	TRBJ1-1	TRBD1	.	CASSEVGTGSTEAFF	TGTGCCAGCAGTGAAGTTGGGACAGGCAGCACTGAAGCTTTCTTT
TRBV4-1	TRBJ1-2	TRBD1	few	CASSRNRGRGYTF	TGCGCCAGCAGCCGAAACAGGGGAAGGGGCTACACCTTC
TRBV7-9	TRBJ1-2	.	few	CASSLPQGFGGYTF	TGTGCCAGCAGCTTACCGCAGGGGTTCGGTGGCTACACCTTC
TRBV7-6	TRBJ2-3	.	.	CASSLHVGVGDTQYF	TGTGCCAGCAGCTTACATGTTGGAGTAGGTGATACGCAGTATTTT
TRBV3-1	TRBJ2-5	.	.	CASSQSLAAETQYF	TGTGCCAGCAGCCAAAGCCTAGCCGCAGAGACCCAGTACTTC
TRBV2	TRBJ1-2	TRBD1	.	CASRKDRGAVYGYTF	TGTGCCAGCAGAAAAGACAGGGGCGCTGTCTATGGCTACACCTTC
TRBV7-9	TRBJ2-5	.	.	CASSLVAAGGETQYF	TGTGCCAGCAGCTTAGTGGCAGCCGGGGGAGAGACCCAGTACTTC
TRBV7-9	TRBJ1-4	.	few	CASSLQGFDEKLFF	TGTGCCAGCAGCCTTCAGGGATTCGATGAAAAACTGTTTTTT
TRBV6-1	TRBJ2-1	.	few	CASSERGDEQFF	TGTGCCAGCAGTGAAAGGGGGGATGAGCAGTTCTTC
TRBV4-1	TRBJ2-7	TRBD1	few	CASSPLGRTGSPEQYF	TGCGCCAGCAGCCCTCTCGGTAGGACAGGGAGCCCCGAGCAGTACTTC
TRBV5-1	TRBJ2-3	TRBD1	few	CASSLVWTGGGDTQYF	TGCGCCAGCAGCTTGGTTTGGACAGGGGGCGGAGATACGCAGTATTTT
TRBV20-1	TRBJ2-3	TRBD1	.	CSAGTDLTDTQYF	TGCAGTGCTGGGACAGACCTCACAGATACGCAGTATTTT
TRBV28	TRBJ2-7	.	.	CASSLAVRAYEQYF	TGTGCCAGCAGTTTAGCCGTCAGGGCTTACGAGCAGTACTTC
TRBV2	TRBJ2-7	TRBD2	.	CASSASGTSGSTQYF	TGTGCCAGCAGTGCCTCCGGGACTAGCGGGAGTACGCAGTACTTC
TRBV12-3/TRBV12-4	TRBJ2-5	TRBD2	.	CASSPGGLAGRETQYF	TGTGCCAGCAGTCCCGGAGGGTTAGCGGGACGTGAGACCCAGTACTTC
TRBV28	TRBJ2-7	.	.	CASSLGRWAGSYEQYF	TGTGCCAGCAGTTTAGGGAGGTGGGCGGGGAGCTACGAGCAGTACTTC
TRBV6-5	TRBJ2-2	TRBD1	.	CASSYRTGGALGGELFF	TGTGCCAGCAGTTATAGGACAGGGGGCGCCTTAGGCGGGGAGCTGTTTTTT
TRBV6-1	TRBJ2-4	.	few	CASRASSKNIQYF	TGTGCCAGCCGGGCCTCGTCCAAAAACATTCAGTACTTC
TRBV20-1	TRBJ1-2	.	.	CSAIGDYSSYGYTF	TGCAGTGCTATCGGGGACTATTCATCTTATGGCTACACCTTC
TRBV12-3/TRBV12-4	TRBJ1-4	.	.	CASSGGLGDEKLFF	TGTGCCAGCAGTGGAGGGTTAGGGGACGAAAAACTGTTTTTT
TRBV7-8	TRBJ2-1	.	.	CASSLWPSDEQFF	TGTGCCAGCAGCTTATGGCCTAGCGATGAGCAGTTCTTC
TRBV25-1	TRBJ1-1	.	once	CASSVTALNTEAFF	TGTGCCAGCAGCGTGACAGCACTGAACACTGAAGCTTTCTTT